This TCR beta chain was captured in a study of Ad26.COV2.S vaccination and SARS-CoV-2 variants. Across the whole study: Ad26.COV2.S shots went into the muscle once or twice, 56 days apart. Notes on the study in general: Recipients given vaccine exceeded placebo recipients in spike-specific TCR breadth.

In regard to this clone: Antigen unknown.

Indicated treatment: roughly 19 received Ad26.COV2.S at low or high dose, single or two shots; about 5 received placebo; per-sample allocation not given. The samples were gathered on day 63 after the first injection of vaccine or placebo. The CDR3 extends over 15 amino acids. Trimming cost V 5 bases and J 6 bases, with 19 bases left between them. Germline CDR1 and CDR2: MDHEN and SYDVKM. Clones were read by immunoSEQ multiplex PCR, and TCRdb kept only the in-frame ones, dropping some. This sample carries nearly 400,000 clones, approximately 90% of them seen once, and the ten largest clones take under 2%.

This clonotype was obtained from a person between 18 and 65 years old who received the Ad26.COV2.S COVID-19 vaccine or a placebo. The specimen was peripheral blood, collected in a trial of Ad26.COV2.S vaccine versus placebo. The V and J genes are TRBV28 and TRBJ1-1; the D gene is possibly TRBD1 (6 bases). CDR3 sequence: CASSQLDRTNAEAFF. The CDR3 bases are TGTGCCAGCAGTCAATTAGACAGGACCAATGCTGAAGCTTTCTTT.